This paragraph reports one TCR beta chain. The data belong to a study of blood T cell repertoires in COVID-19. The CDR3 contains 13 residues. Trimming stripped 4 bases from V and 4 bases from J, with 12 bases between. Germline V gene lookup returns CDR1 SGDLS and CDR2 YYNGEE. In the authors' methods: By means of reference gene primer amplification, nucleated cell counts were estimated. Some clones are missing from TCRdb's copy, which holds only in-frame ones; the method was immunoSEQ multiplex PCR. The DNA gave D and trimming, while V, J and clone size come from that table. The profile covers around 58,000 clones, with 90% appearing a single time and about 13% taken by the ten largest.

The chain uses TRBV9 and TRBJ2-7; D is possibly TRBD1 (5 bases). Sequenced sample: peripheral blood. The clonotype comes from a man aged 55-75 years with active COVID-19. The CDR3 spells CASSPAQGYEQYF. The CDR3 DNA reads TGTGCCAGCAGCCCAGCCCAGGGTTACGAGCAGTACTTC.